The present entry profiles one T cell receptor (beta chain) with its context. The sample is drawn from a study of blood T cell repertoires in COVID-19. Study summary: From the United States, Italy and Spain came samples of acute and convalescent COVID-19.

The CDR3 is 15 amino acids. J lost 10 bases, V lost 2 bases, and 5 bases had no gene match. Germline V CDR1 and CDR2: ENHRY, SYGVKD. As processed by the authors: It was from reference gene primer amplification that nucleated cell counts were estimated. Produced via immunoSEQ multiplex PCR; TCRdb's table is partial and in-frame only. The V and J calls and clone size come from that table; D and trimming were worked out from the DNA. The sample lists approximately 170,000 clones; 86% were seen once. This sequence joins TRBV10-3 and TRBJ1-6, with 10 bases fitting TRBD1. This TCR derives from a man in his fifties with active or convalescent COVID-19. The sample taken for sequencing was peripheral blood. The CDR3 region has the DNA TGTGCCATCAGTGAGAAGACAGGGGGCAACTCACCCCTCCACTTT. Translating gives CAISEKTGGNSPLHF.